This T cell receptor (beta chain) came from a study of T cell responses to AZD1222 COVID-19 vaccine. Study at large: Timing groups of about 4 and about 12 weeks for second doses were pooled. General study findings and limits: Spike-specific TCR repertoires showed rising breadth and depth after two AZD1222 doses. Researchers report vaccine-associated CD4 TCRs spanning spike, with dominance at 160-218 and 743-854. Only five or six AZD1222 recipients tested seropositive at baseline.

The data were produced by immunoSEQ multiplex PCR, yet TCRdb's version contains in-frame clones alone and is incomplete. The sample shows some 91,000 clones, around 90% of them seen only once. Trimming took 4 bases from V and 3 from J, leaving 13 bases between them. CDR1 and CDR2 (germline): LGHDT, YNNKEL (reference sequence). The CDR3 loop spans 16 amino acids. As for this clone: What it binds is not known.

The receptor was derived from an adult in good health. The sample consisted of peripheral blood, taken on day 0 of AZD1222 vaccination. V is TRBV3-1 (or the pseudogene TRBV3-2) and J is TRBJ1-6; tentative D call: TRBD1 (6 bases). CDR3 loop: CASSRSGELYNSPLHF. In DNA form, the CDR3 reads TGTGCCAGCAGCCGGTCAGGGGAACTCTATAATTCACCCCTCCACTTT.